The 7 T cell receptor beta chains below all came from one sample that was sequenced in a study of tumor-infiltrating lymphocytes in primary liver carcinoma. The template, 500 ng total RNA, yielded TCR beta cDNA made with a constant-region primer. Employing slightly modified ARM-PCR, three nested multiplex PCR rounds were run, and these gave rise to the TCR beta libraries. Primers for the first two PCR rounds were TRBV1-TRBV30 forward primers and a C-beta reverse primer (approximately 10 cycles per round). TCRdb re-called the multiplex PCR reads through MiXCR, storing one row per CDR3 protein. The table records roughly 120,000 distinct CDR3 sequences, around two thirds of them present only once. Extraction of RNA together with DNA used roughly 20-33 mg of unsorted bulk tissue. Sample: liver tumor tissue from sampling region 1. Subset: tumor region T1, superior pole. The receptors were gathered from a woman in her fifties or sixties with primary liver carcinoma and hepatitis B virus infection.

This clonotype was found a few times. CDR3 coding DNA: TGTGCCAGCAGCTTCGGTCAGGGGGCTGGGGGTACGCAGTATTTT. Translating it yields CASSFGQGAGGTQYF. This chain connects TRBV7-9 to TRBJ2-3; 8 nucleotides agree with TRBD1. The germline V gene encodes CDR1 SEHNR and CDR2 FQNEAQ (reference sequence). V was pared by 3 bases and J by 8 bases, with 10 bases of the junction left unmatched. The CDR3 contains 15 residues.

This clonotype has only a few counts. A much larger clone sits a single nucleotide away, making a read error possible. The chain is built from TRBV4-1 and TRBJ2-7; D unclear. The CDR3 spans 13 residues. Trimming removed 7 bases at V and 0 bases at J, with 10 bases between. Germline CDR1 is MGHRA and CDR2 is YSYEKL. CDR3 nucleotide sequence: TGCGCCAGCAACCATCCTAACTCCTACGAGCAGTACTTC. Its translation: CASNHPNSYEQYF.

For this clonotype: A read error may account for a junction end that differs from germline. The gene calls are TRBV5-1 and TRBJ2-1, with no clear D. The CDR3 length is 15 residues. The V gene's germline CDR1 is SGHRS and CDR2 YFSETQ. Here the CDR3 reads CDSRPDLGSYNEQLF. The CDR3 nucleotides are TGCGACAGCAGACCTGACCTTGGCTCCTACAATGAGCAGCTCTTC. The full variable domain, rest sourced from reference TRBV5-1 and TRBJ2-1, is KAGVTQTPRYLIKTRGQQVTLSCSPISGHRSVSWYQQTPGQGLQFLFEYFSETQRNKGNFPGRFSGRQFSNSRSEMNVSTLELGDSALYLCDSRPDLGSYNEQLFGPGTRLTVL.

With respect to this clonotype: At one end, the junction sequence differs from germline, possibly due to a read error. This sequence joins TRBV11-2 and TRBJ2-1; a possible D gene is TRBD2 (5 bases). This CDR3 is 15 amino acids long. Germline CDR1 SGHAT, CDR2 FQNNGV. The CDR3 loop reads CVSSKTCTGYNEQSF. The DNA of the CDR3 is TGTGTCAGCAGCAAAACCTGTACGGGGTACAATGAGCAGTCCTTC. The full variable domain, rest sourced from reference TRBV11-2 and TRBJ2-1, is EAGVAQSPRYKIIEKRQSVAFWCNPISGHATLYWYQQILGQGPKLLIQFQNNGVVDDSQLPKDRFSAERLKGVDSTLKIQPAKLEDSAVYLCVSSKTCTGYNEQSFGPGTRLTVL.

Comment on this clonotype: Being one base from a much bigger clone, this may be a read error. The chain has TRBV28 and TRBJ2-5, with D unclear. The CDR3 extends over 12 amino acids. The ends were cut back, 7 bases at V and 6 bases at J, with 12 bases in the middle. In germline, CDR1 is MDHEN, CDR2 SYDVKM. The CDR3 loop is CASIPNTKTQYF. The CDR3 DNA reads TGTGCCAGCATTCCCAACACGAAGACCCAGTACTTC.

Remarks on this clonotype: Its ends do not fully match the called genes, so a read error is possible. This chain joins TRBV5-6 and TRBJ1-1; D gene unclear. In germline, CDR1 is SGHDT, CDR2 YYEEEE. CDR3 length equals 15 residues. The CDR3 sequence is CTSGLQVHGNTEAFF. The CDR3 DNA is TGTACCAGCGGCTTGCAGGTGCACGGGAACACTGAAGCTTTCTTT.

In its sample, this clonotype was seen many times. This chain links TRBV6-2 or TRBV6-3 with TRBJ2-7; possible D gene TRBD2, 5 bases. Germline V lookup: CDR1 MNHEY, CDR2 SVGEGT. V was cut by 4 bases and J by 4 bases, with 17 bases left in between. This CDR3 has 15 residues. This CDR3 reads CASSSVSGTLYEQYF. In nucleotides, the CDR3 is TGTGCCAGCAGTTCCGTGAGCGGAACGTTATACGAGCAGTACTTC.